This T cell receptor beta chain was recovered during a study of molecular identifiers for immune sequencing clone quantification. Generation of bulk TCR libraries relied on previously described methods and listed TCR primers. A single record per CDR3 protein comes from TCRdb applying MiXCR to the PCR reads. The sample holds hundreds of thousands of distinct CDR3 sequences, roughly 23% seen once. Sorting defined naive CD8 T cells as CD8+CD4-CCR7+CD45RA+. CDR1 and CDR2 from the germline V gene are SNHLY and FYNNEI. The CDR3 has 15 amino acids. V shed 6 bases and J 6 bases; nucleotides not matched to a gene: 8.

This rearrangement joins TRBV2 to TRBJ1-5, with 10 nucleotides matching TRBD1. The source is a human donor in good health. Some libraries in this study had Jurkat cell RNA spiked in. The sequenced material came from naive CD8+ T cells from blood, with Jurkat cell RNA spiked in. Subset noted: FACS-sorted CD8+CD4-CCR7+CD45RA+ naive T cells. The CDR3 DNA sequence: TGTGCCAGCAGCGACTACCGGACAGGGGGTCAGCCCCAGCATTTT. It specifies CASSDYRTGGQPQHF.